This passage covers 8 T cell receptor beta chains from one sample sequenced in a study of tumor-infiltrating lymphocytes in primary liver carcinoma. It was unsorted whole blood that yielded blood RNA, and germline DNA was also extracted. Researchers generated TCR beta cDNA from 500 ng of total RNA, relying on a constant-region primer. Generation of the TCR beta libraries relied on three nested multiplex PCR rounds using slightly modified ARM-PCR. Rounds one and two of PCR, each of 9 to 11 cycles, were primed with TRBV1-TRBV30 forward primers and a C-beta reverse primer. TCRdb passed the multiplex PCR reads through MiXCR, listing each CDR3 protein once. The sample includes 310,000 or so distinct CDR3 sequences, approximately 65% seen only once; the top ten take about 6.5%. Sequenced input: peripheral blood. The receptor source for this set is a man between 35 and 55 years old with primary liver carcinoma and hepatitis B virus infection.

There are many counts of this clonotype. The CDR3 reads CASSLGQGATEAFF. For the CDR3, the DNA is TGTGCCAGCAGCTTAGGACAGGGGGCCACTGAAGCTTTCTTT. The chain employs TRBV11-2 and TRBJ1-1; 10 nucleotides line up with TRBD1. The CDR3 runs to 14 residues. Losses at the gene ends were 1 base for V and 4 bases for J; bases not matched to a gene: 0. Germline V gene lookup returns CDR1 SGHAT and CDR2 FQNNGV.

The chain links TRBV12-3 or TRBV12-4 to TRBJ2-1, with D perhaps assigned TRBD1 or TRBD2 (5 bases each). The V end lost 1 base, the J end lost 6 bases, and 28 bases lay between the germline ends. CDR3 size: 20 residues. DNA of the CDR3: TGTGCCAGCAGTTTAGTTGTGGGGCTAGCAAGGCGACCGAGGGGCAATGAGCAGTTCTTC. This translates into CASSLVVGLARRPRGNEQFF.

Only one count was recorded for this clonotype. A read error is possible here, since a much larger clone lies one base away. This chain joins TRBV6-1 and TRBJ2-3; D call uncertain. Trimming pared 7 bases from V and 0 bases from J, leaving 11 bases between. This CDR3 comprises 14 residues. In germline, CDR1 is MNHNS, CDR2 SASEGT. The CDR3 reads CASKITASTDTQYF. CDR3 sequence (DNA): TGTGCCAGCAAAATTACAGCTAGCACAGATACGCAGTATTTT.

A note on this clonotype: As the CDR3 is not closed by the conserved phenylalanine or tryptophan, this likely results from a read error. This CDR3 is CTSSQQGGSYEQYL. CDR3 in DNA: TGCACCAGCAGCCAACAGGGGGGATCCTACGAGCAGTACCTC. V usage is TRBV4-3 and J usage is TRBJ2-7; 8 bases agree with TRBD1. Germline V gene data show CDR1 as LGHNA and CDR2 as YSLEER. The CDR3 consists of 14 residues.

Ten or more counts support this clonotype. This CDR3 reads CASSPNRVGDTQYF. CDR3 in DNA: TGTGCCAGCAGTCCGAATAGGGTCGGGGATACGCAGTATTTT. The genes are TRBV11-2 and TRBJ2-3, with D uncertain. Trimming left V 6 bases short and J 6 bases short, with 16 bases between. This CDR3 has 14 amino acids. Germline V CDR1 and CDR2: SGHAT, FQNNGV.

As concerns this clonotype: This CDR3 fails to terminate in the conserved phenylalanine or tryptophan, so it likely reflects a read error. Because the CDR3's place on the DNA is in doubt, the DNA is left out and the CDR3 is given as listed by TCRdb. The chain employs TRBV11-2 and TRBJ1-1; the table's D gene call, TRBD1, was not cross checked with the DNA. The germline V gene encodes CDR1 SGHAT and CDR2 FQNNGV. Counting both end residues, the CDR3 totals 14 amino acids. This CDR3 is CASRHTGPDTEAFL.

About this clonotype itself: Its ends do not fully match the called genes, so a read error is possible. V usage is TRBV14 and J usage is TRBJ1-2; possible D gene TRBD1, 6 bases. CDR3 length equals 15 residues. CDR1 and CDR2 from the germline V gene are SGHDN and FVKESK. This CDR3 is CANSVGGRPLYGYTF. The CDR3, as DNA: TGTGCCAACAGCGTTGGGGGCCGGCCCCTCTATGGCTACACCTTC.

As concerns this clonotype: A much more abundant neighbour one base away suggests this may be a read error. This rearrangement joins TRBV6-2 or TRBV6-3 to TRBJ1-5; D call uncertain. The CDR3 loop spans 13 amino acids. Germline V lookup: CDR1 MNHEY, CDR2 SVGEGT. Trimming left V 6 bases short and J 4 bases short, with 10 bases between. This CDR3 reads CASSPDMNQPQHF. For the CDR3, the DNA is TGTGCCAGCAGCCCCGACATGAATCAGCCCCAGCATTTT.